A selection of T cell receptor beta chains follows, all from one sample in a study of response to subunit inactivated influenza vaccine. TCRdb re-called the RT-PCR reads through MiXCR, storing one row per CDR3 protein. The table includes a few hundred thousand distinct CDR3 sequences, around 10% detected once. Another study also made use of these data, one on T cells expressing NK-cell markers.

The sequenced sample was PBMCs from blood, obtained on the day of vaccination. These receptors were taken from a man aged 45-65 years who received an inactivated influenza vaccine. CDR3s include the opening cysteine and the closing phenylalanine or tryptophan. A D gene is named only where the DNA matches it firmly. Size is omitted from some rows. Given values are once, few, many or a class for expanded clones.

d_call j_call clone_size v_call cdr3_nt cdr3_aa
NA TRBJ2-1 few TRBV9 TGTGCCAGCAGCGGAGGACAGCGTTCCTACAATGAGCAGTTCTTC CASSGGQRSYNEQFF
NA TRBJ2-5 NA TRBV7-9 TGTGCCAGCAGCTTAGCGCTTGGGGGACTGCTCCAAGAGACCCAGTACTTC CASSLALGGLLQETQYF
TRBD1 TRBJ1-2 NA TRBV5-1 TGCGCCAGCAGCTTGCGAACGGGACAGAACTATGGCTACACCTTC CASSLRTGQNYGYTF
NA TRBJ2-3 few TRBV5-4 TGTGCCAGCAGCTTGGCCTACGTGACAGTTGCAGATACGCAGTATTTT CASSLAYVTVADTQYF
NA TRBJ2-1 few TRBV14 TGTGCCAGCAGCCAAGAAGGCCCTCTCAATGAGCAGTTCTTC CASSQEGPLNEQFF
NA TRBJ1-1 few TRBV29-1 TGCAGCGTTTCGACGGGGAGGAACACTGAAGCTTTCTTT CSVSTGRNTEAFF
TRBD2 TRBJ2-1 many TRBV20-1 TGCAGTGCTGAAAGCGGGGGGATTAGCAATGAGCAGTTCTTC CSAESGGISNEQFF
TRBD2 TRBJ2-1 NA TRBV24-1 TGTGCCACCGCTGGGACTAGCGGCCTTAGTGAGCAGTTCTTC CATAGTSGLSEQFF
NA TRBJ1-5 NA TRBV12-3/TRBV12-4 TGTGCCAGCAGCTTCCTAGTGGGCAATCAGCCCCAGCATTTT CASSFLVGNQPQHF
NA TRBJ2-7 NA TRBV27 TGTGCCAGCAGTAAACAGACAGACTCCTACGAGCAGTACTTC CASSKQTDSYEQYF
NA TRBJ2-3 few TRBV7-9 TGTGCCAGCAGCTATTTATTGGCAGATACGCAGTATTTT CASSYLLADTQYF
NA TRBJ2-2 many TRBV20-1 TGCAGTGCTAGGTCCGACACCGGGGAGCTGTTTTTT CSARSDTGELFF
TRBD2 TRBJ2-3 few TRBV5-6 TGTGCCAGCAGCCGGACTAGCGGCCCCCCGCGGGATACGCAGTATTTT CASSRTSGPPRDTQYF
TRBD2 TRBJ2-4 NA TRBV20-1 TGCAGTGCTAGAGTAGACCCTAGCGGGAGGGCCAATCTTGCCAAAAACATTCAGTACTTC CSARVDPSGRANLAKNIQYF
NA TRBJ2-5 many TRBV5-1 TGCGCCAGCAGGAGGGACATCCAAGAGACCCAGTACTTC CASRRDIQETQYF
NA TRBJ1-5 few TRBV20-1 TGCAGTGCTATGTCTCAGCCTAGCAATCAGCCCCAGCATTTT CSAMSQPSNQPQHF
NA TRBJ1-5 few TRBV29-1 TGCAGCGTGACCGACAGCAGCAATCAGCCCCAGCATTTT CSVTDSSNQPQHF
TRBD2 TRBJ2-2 NA TRBV4-2 TGTGCCAGCAGCCAAGACTGGCGGGGGACCGGGGAGCTGTTTTTT CASSQDWRGTGELFF
TRBD1 TRBJ1-4 NA TRBV15 TGTGCTACCAGCATCGGACAGGGTTCTAATGAAAAACTGTTTTTT CATSIGQGSNEKLFF
NA TRBJ2-3 NA TRBV4-3 TGCGCCAGCAGCCAAGATCAGGGATTTAGCACAGATACGCAGTATTTT CASSQDQGFSTDTQYF
TRBD2 TRBJ2-3 few TRBV7-6 TGTGCCAGCAGCCAAGGACTAGCGGGAGGGGTACCTACGCAGTATTTT CASSQGLAGGVPTQYF
NA TRBJ1-6 few TRBV7-2 TGTGCCAGCAGCTTAGCTGGGACTAGGATCCTCCACTTT CASSLAGTRILHF
NA TRBJ1-2 NA TRBV2 TGTGCCAGCAGTCGGAACAGGAACTATGGCTACACCTTC CASSRNRNYGYTF
TRBD1 TRBJ1-2 few TRBV7-2 TGTGCCAGCAGCTTAGGGGGACAGATTAACTATGGCTACACCTTC CASSLGGQINYGYTF
NA TRBJ2-3 NA TRBV9 TGTGCCAGCAGCGTAGGCGGGGTGAGCACAGATACGCAGTATTTT CASSVGGVSTDTQYF
TRBD2 TRBJ2-1 NA TRBV30 TGTGCCTGGAGTGGACTAGCGGGGAGCTCCTACAATGAGCAGTTCTTC CAWSGLAGSSYNEQFF
TRBD1 TRBJ1-4 NA TRBV7-2 TGTGCCAGCAGCCCACAGGGGGCGGGTGAAAAACTGTTTTTT CASSPQGAGEKLFF
TRBD1 TRBJ1-4 NA TRBV4-3 TGCGCCAGCAGCCTGACCAGGGGGGGGCTAAATGAAAAACTGTTTTTT CASSLTRGGLNEKLFF
TRBD1 TRBJ1-2 few TRBV28 TGTGCCAGCAGTTCTGGGGGACAGGTTATTCTCGGCTACACCTTC CASSSGGQVILGYTF
NA TRBJ2-5 NA TRBV7-9 TGTGCCAGCAGCCAAACTCCGGGCGAGACCCAGTACTTC CASSQTPGETQYF
NA TRBJ2-7 NA TRBV5-1 TGCGCCAGCGGCCCCAGCGTGGACGAGCAGTACTTC CASGPSVDEQYF
NA TRBJ2-7 few TRBV5-6 TGTGCCAGCAGCACGACGGTGGTCGGGTTTGAGCAGTACTTC CASSTTVVGFEQYF
TRBD2 TRBJ2-1 NA TRBV6-1 TGTGCCAGCAGTGAAGTTATAGCGGGGGACTACAATGAGCAGTTCTTC CASSEVIAGDYNEQFF
NA TRBJ2-7 NA TRBV7-9 TGTGCCAGCAGCTTTGGTCGGGACGAGCAGTACTTC CASSFGRDEQYF
TRBD2 TRBJ2-1 many TRBV2 TGTGCCAGTGTTGGGGCTAGCGGGCCACCGAGCTCCTACAATGAGCAGTTCTTC CASVGASGPPSSYNEQFF
TRBD1 TRBJ2-5 few TRBV6-1 TGTGCCAGCAGCCGCGGGACAGGGCGGGAGACCCAGTACTTC CASSRGTGRETQYF
TRBD1 TRBJ1-2 NA TRBV6-1 TGTGCCAGCAGGGGACAGACGAATAACTATGGCTACACCTTC CASRGQTNNYGYTF
NA TRBJ2-1 many TRBV9 TGTGCCAGCAGCGTAGGTAGCCTCAATGAGCAGTTCTTC CASSVGSLNEQFF
NA TRBJ2-5 NA TRBV20-1 TGCAGTGCTCCCTCTACTAGGGGGGTGGGAGAGACCCAGTACTTC CSAPSTRGVGETQYF
NA TRBJ1-5 many TRBV6-2/TRBV6-3 TGTGCCAGCAGTTACCCTAACCCGGGGAGAAGCAATCAGCCCCAGCATTTT CASSYPNPGRSNQPQHF
TRBD1 TRBJ2-7 NA TRBV4-2 TGTGCCAGCAGCCAAGATCTGGACAGGGGAGAATCCGAGCAGTACTTC CASSQDLDRGESEQYF
NA TRBJ1-2 many TRBV2 TGTGCCAGCAGCGAACTGATAGGCAGCAATGGCTACACCTTC CASSELIGSNGYTF
NA TRBJ2-2 few TRBV4-3 TGCGCCAGCAGCCGCACAAGGTGGTCCGGGGAGCTGTTTTTT CASSRTRWSGELFF
TRBD1 TRBJ2-5 NA TRBV5-5 TGTGCCAGCAGCTCTGGACAGGCAGAGACCCAGTACTTC CASSSGQAETQYF